Following are 27 T cell receptor beta chains from one sample sequenced in a study of cytomegalovirus exposure and HLA in healthy donors. PCR used 60 Vbeta primers and 13 Jbeta primers. Profiling relied on immunoSEQ multiplex PCR, and the TCRdb table lists in-frame clones only, not all of them. Among about 150,000 clones listed, about 82% were seen once. Sequenced material: PBMCs. These receptors originate from a male donor in good health and CMV-seronegative.

The CDR3 DNA is TGTGCCAGCAGCCAAGGACTAGCGGGGGGGACTGAGCAGTTCTTC. It specifies CASSQGLAGGTEQFF. This chain uses TRBV14 with TRBJ2-1; 14 bases match TRBD2. The CDR3 sequence is 15 residues long. Germline CDR1 is SGHDN and CDR2 is FVKESK. V was clipped by 1 base and J by 9 bases; unmatched bases: 2. The complete variable domain, with remaining parts taken from reference TRBV14 and TRBJ2-1, reads EAGVTQFPSHSVIEKGQTVTLRCDPISGHDNLYWYRRVMGKEIKFLLHFVKESKQDESGMPNNRFLAERTGGTYSTLKVQPAELEDSGVYFCASSQGLAGGTEQFFGPGTRLTVL.

The gene calls are TRBV18 and TRBJ2-2; possibly TRBD1 for D (6 bases). The CDR3 length is 13 residues. Germline V gene sequence: CDR1 KGHSH, CDR2 LQKENI. With 8 bases removed from V and 6 bases from J, the gap between germline ends came to 13 bases. CDR3 DNA sequence: TGTGCCAGCCACGCACAGGGCTCCGGGGAGCTGTTTTTT. This translates into CASHAQGSGELFF. Variable domain in full (rest from reference TRBV18 and TRBJ2-2): NAGVMQNPRHLVRRRGQEARLRCSPMKGHSHVYWYRQLPEEGLKFMVYLQKENIIDESGMPKERFSAEFPKEGPSILRIQQVVRGDSAAYFCASHAQGSGELFFGEGSRLTVL.

This sequence joins TRBV6-5 and TRBJ2-2, with 15 positions matching TRBD2. With 6 bases clipped from V and 6 bases from J, the junction kept 2 bases outside the gene matches. Germline V gene sequence: CDR1 MNHEY, CDR2 SVGAGI. The CDR3 contains 15 residues. The CDR3 region has the DNA TGTGCCAGCAGCCGGACTAGCGGGGGGGCCGGGGAGCTGTTTTTT. It specifies CASSRTSGGAGELFF.

The chain couples TRBV7-3 to TRBJ1-1, with 9 bases that match TRBD1. The CDR3 runs 15 residues. The J segment lost 4 bases and the V segment lost 5 bases, leaving 8 bases of the junction unmatched. The germline CDR1 and CDR2 sequences are SGHTA and FQGTGA. This chain's CDR3 is CASSDRPTGGTEAFF. The CDR3 DNA reads TGTGCCAGCAGCGACCGTCCGACAGGGGGCACTGAAGCTTTCTTT. The full variable domain, completed using reference TRBV7-3 and TRBJ1-1, is GAGVSQTPSNKVTEKGKYVELRCDPISGHTALYWYRQSLGQGPEFLIYFQGTGAADDSGLPNDRFFAVRPEGSVSTLKIQRTERGDSAVYLCASSDRPTGGTEAFFGQGTRLTVV.

V usage is TRBV4-1 and J usage is TRBJ2-1; the D gene is possibly TRBD2 (5 bases). The V gene lost 2 bases and the J gene lost 16 bases, with 18 bases spanning the gap. CDR3 size: 13 residues. CDR1 is MGHRA, CDR2 YSYEKL, per germline. In DNA, the CDR3 is TGCGCCAGCAGCCAATTTTCTTCGGAGGTAACATTCTTC. This translates into CASSQFSSEVTFF.

V is TRBV28 and J is TRBJ2-3; TRBD2 agrees at 8 bases. The trim removed 6 bases at V and 3 bases at J, leaving 11 bases unmatched. Germline V gives CDR1 MDHEN, CDR2 SYDVKM. This CDR3 spans 16 amino acids. The CDR3 here is CASSLPEREYTDTQYF. CDR3 bases: TGTGCCAGCAGCCTCCCTGAGCGGGAGTATACAGATACGCAGTATTTT. The full variable domain, rest sourced from reference TRBV28 and TRBJ2-3, is DVKVTQSSRYLVKRTGEKVFLECVQDMDHENMFWYRQDPGLGLRLIYFSYDVKMKEKGDIPEGYSVSREKKERFSLILESASTNQTSMYLCASSLPEREYTDTQYFGPGTRLTVL.

This sequence joins TRBV7-2 and TRBJ2-7, with TRBD1 matching over 10 bases. Germline CDR1 and CDR2: SGHTA and FQGNSA. This CDR3 is built from 15 residues. J gave up 5 bases and V 4 bases, and 8 bases lay outside the gene matches. CDR3 sequence reads: CASSSPGTGVNEQYF. In DNA form, the CDR3 reads TGTGCCAGCAGCTCCCCCGGGACAGGGGTCAACGAGCAGTACTTC.

This chain connects TRBV28 to TRBJ1-4; D perhaps matches TRBD1 (6 bases). Germline CDR1 reads MDHEN; CDR2 reads SYDVKM. The CDR3 contains 15 residues. V was pared by 8 bases and J by 5 bases, with 18 bases between. As DNA, the CDR3 is TGTGCCAGCGGCAGGGGAATGATTCGGAATGAAAAACTGTTTTTT. It is translated as CASGRGMIRNEKLFF.

This clone was seen more than once but under ten times. V is TRBV7-6 and J is TRBJ2-2; D is possibly TRBD2 (5 bases). The germline V and J ends were trimmed by 1 base and 11 bases, with 8 bases remaining between them. The CDR3 has 12 amino acids. Per germline, CDR1 SGHVS and CDR2 FNYEAQ. CDR3 sequence (DNA): TGTGCCAGCAGCTTAGACCCTAGCGAGCTGTTTTTT. Protein: CASSLDPSELFF.

The V call is TRBV19, the J call TRBJ2-1; 7 bases align to TRBD2. V lost 6 bases to trimming and J lost 2 bases; unmatched junction nucleotides: 4. This CDR3 is built from 14 residues. Germline V gene sequence: CDR1 LNHDA, CDR2 SQIVND (reference sequence). The CDR3, as DNA: TGTGCCAGTAGCTCCGGGACTACCTACAATGAGCAGTTCTTC. The encoded protein is CASSSGTTYNEQFF.

The chain carries TRBV2 and TRBJ1-1; D ambiguous. From germline, CDR1 is SNHLY and CDR2 FYNNEI. Deletions cut 7 bases from V and 1 base from J, with 10 bases between. This CDR3 is 13 amino acids long. The CDR3 DNA follows: TGTGCCAGCACGAGGGAAGGGAACACTGAAGCTTTCTTT. This encodes CASTREGNTEAFF.

CDR3: CASSAGQGASNEKLFF. CDR3 bases: TGTGCCAGCAGCGCGGGACAGGGGGCAAGTAATGAAAAACTGTTTTTT. The chain has TRBV9 and TRBJ1-4, with 12 positions matching TRBD1. This CDR3 is built from 16 residues. CDR1 is SGDLS, CDR2 YYNGEE, per germline. The junction had 4 bases not matched to a gene; V was cut back by 3 bases and J by 4 bases.

V is TRBV18 and J is TRBJ2-1; 14 bases are shared with TRBD2. Per germline, CDR1 KGHSH and CDR2 LQKENI. The CDR3 extends over 17 amino acids. V lost 1 base and J lost 9; bases outside the gene matches: 8. CDR3 in amino acids: CASSPRPTSGRAGEQFF. The CDR3 DNA reads as TGTGCCAGCTCACCACGCCCGACTAGCGGGAGGGCCGGTGAGCAGTTCTTC.

CDR3 sequence: CASSLDFRGNEQFF. Written as DNA, the CDR3 is TGTGCCAGCAGCTTAGACTTCAGGGGGAATGAGCAGTTCTTC. The chain employs TRBV7-9 and TRBJ2-1; TRBD1 agrees at 7 bases. This CDR3 has 14 amino acids. The germline V gene encodes CDR1 SEHNR and CDR2 FQNEAQ (reference sequence). With V trimmed by 1 base and J by 7 bases, 4 bases remained unmatched.

The gene calls are TRBV7-9 and TRBJ1-2, with TRBD1 identical over 7 bases. V was clipped by 10 bases and J by 7 bases; unmatched bases: 12. This CDR3 is built from 13 residues. In germline, CDR1 is SEHNR, CDR2 FQNEAQ (reference sequence). This CDR3 is CATNAGGGCGYTF. CDR3 nucleotides: TGTGCCACCAACGCCGGAGGGGGCTGTGGCTACACCTTC.

The rearrangement links TRBV9 to TRBJ2-3, with 10 bases aligning to TRBD1. The CDR3 contains 16 residues. CDR1 SGDLS and CDR2 YYNGEE come from the germline V gene. Trimming removed 0 bases from V and 4 bases from J; junction bases left unmatched: 5. Written as DNA, the CDR3 is TGTGCCAGCAGCGTAGGACAGGGGGCTGGCGCAGATACGCAGTATTTT. Protein: CASSVGQGAGADTQYF.

The rearrangement links TRBV10-3 to TRBJ1-5, with 10 bases fitting TRBD1. The CDR3 length is 15 residues. With V trimmed by 6 bases and J by 3 bases, 5 bases remained unmatched. The germline gives CDR1 ENHRY, CDR2 SYGVKD. The DNA of the CDR3 is TGTGCCATCAGCAAGGACAGGGGGTTCAATCAGCCCCAGCATTTT. Translated, it gives CAISKDRGFNQPQHF.

This clone has just a few counts. The J gene is TRBJ2-5, the V gene TRBV7-2, with 8 bases identical to TRBD2. CDR1 and CDR2 (germline): SGHTA, FQGNSA. V lost 5 bases to trimming and J lost 1 base; unmatched junction nucleotides: 12. The length of the CDR3 is 17 residues. The DNA of the CDR3 is TGTGCCAGCAGCGGCGACTCCGAGCGGGGGTCCCAAGAGACCCAGTACTTC. Its protein product is CASSGDSERGSQETQYF.

The rearrangement uses TRBV6-5 and TRBJ2-1; D uncertain. The CDR3 consists of 13 residues. Looked up from germline, CDR1 is MNHEY and CDR2 is SVGAGI. Trimming cost V 10 bases and J 4 bases, with 14 bases left between them. CDR3 nucleotide sequence: TGTGCCACGCAGCAGAGGATGTACAATGAGCAGTTCTTC. Translated: CATQQRMYNEQFF.

This chain joins TRBV4-3 and TRBJ2-7, with D perhaps matching TRBD2 (6 bases). V was pared by 1 base and J by 3 bases, with 22 bases between. Germline-derived CDR1 and CDR2 are LGHNA and YSLEER. The CDR3 contains 18 residues. The CDR3 is CASSQGSMDGGSLYEQYF. The CDR3, as DNA: TGCGCCAGCAGCCAAGGCTCCATGGACGGAGGGAGTCTCTACGAGCAGTACTTC.

This clone was observed a few times. The chain combines TRBV29-1 with TRBJ2-1; TRBD1 is a possible D gene (5 bases). Germline-derived CDR1 and CDR2 are SQVTM and ANQGSEA. CDR3 size: 16 residues. The V and J ends lost 1 base and 4 bases respectively, with 17 bases between them. In DNA, the CDR3 is TGCAGCGTTGAAGGGGGCCCTCTATTAGCTTACAATGAGCAGTTCTTC. It codes for CSVEGGPLLAYNEQFF.

The chain employs TRBV6-1 and TRBJ1-5; D unclear. Looked up from germline, CDR1 is MNHNS and CDR2 is SASEGT. There are 14 residues in the CDR3. Trimming removed 5 bases at V and 6 bases at J, with 14 bases between. For the CDR3, the DNA is TGTGCCAGCAGTCGACAAGGGAGCGGTCAGCCCCAGCATTTT. This translates into CASSRQGSGQPQHF.

This clone was observed a single time. V gene TRBV7-9 combines with J gene TRBJ2-7, with D possibly being TRBD1 (5 bases). The CDR3 contains 13 residues. Germline assignment: CDR1 SEHNR and CDR2 FQNEAQ (reference sequence). V lost 2 bases and J lost 4, with 9 bases in between. The DNA for the CDR3 is TGTGCCAGCAGCTTAATGGGGCCGTACGAGCAGTACTTC. This translates into CASSLMGPYEQYF.

This chain joins TRBV10-3 and TRBJ1-1; D unresolved. The germline CDR1 and CDR2 sequences are ENHRY and SYGVKD. The CDR3 loop spans 15 amino acids. Trimming removed 0 bases from V and 1 base from J, with 9 bases in between. DNA of the CDR3: TGTGCCATCAGTGAGTCAGGAGGCACGAACACTGAAGCTTTCTTT. Translation: CAISESGGTNTEAFF.

The chain couples TRBV7-9 to TRBJ1-4; 8 bases agree with TRBD1. This CDR3 is 16 amino acids long. V shed 5 bases and J 3 bases; nucleotides not matched to a gene: 8. The V gene's germline CDR1 is SEHNR and CDR2 FQNEAQ (reference sequence). The CDR3 DNA is TGTGCCAGCAGCCACGACCAGGGGGCTCCTAATGAAAAACTGTTTTTT. Residues: CASSHDQGAPNEKLFF.

In regard to this clone: The junction differs from germline at one of its ends, possibly a read error. This chain uses TRBV28 with TRBJ1-3, with D uncertain. Germline CDR1 MDHEN, CDR2 SYDVKM. The CDR3 totals 16 residues. The CDR3 DNA reads as TGTGCCAGCAGTTCCCCTAGTCAGCCCTCTGGAAACGCCATATATTTT. It is translated as CASSSPSQPSGNAIYF. The full variable domain, with the rest looked up from reference TRBV28 and TRBJ1-3, is DVKVTQSSRYLVKRTGEKVFLECVQDMDHENMFWYRQDPGLGLRLIYFSYDVKMKEKGDIPEGYSVSREKKERFSLILESASTNQTSMYLCASSSPSQPSGNAIYFGEGSWLTVV.

This chain joins TRBV5-1 and TRBJ1-1; the D is unclear. V lost 4 bases and J 7 bases, leaving 11 bases between the germline ends. The CDR3 is 12 amino acids. Germline lookup yields CDR1 SGHRS and CDR2 YFSETQ. This chain's CDR3 is CASSRQQDEAFF. The CDR3 DNA sequence: TGCGCCAGCAGCCGACAACAAGATGAAGCTTTCTTT.